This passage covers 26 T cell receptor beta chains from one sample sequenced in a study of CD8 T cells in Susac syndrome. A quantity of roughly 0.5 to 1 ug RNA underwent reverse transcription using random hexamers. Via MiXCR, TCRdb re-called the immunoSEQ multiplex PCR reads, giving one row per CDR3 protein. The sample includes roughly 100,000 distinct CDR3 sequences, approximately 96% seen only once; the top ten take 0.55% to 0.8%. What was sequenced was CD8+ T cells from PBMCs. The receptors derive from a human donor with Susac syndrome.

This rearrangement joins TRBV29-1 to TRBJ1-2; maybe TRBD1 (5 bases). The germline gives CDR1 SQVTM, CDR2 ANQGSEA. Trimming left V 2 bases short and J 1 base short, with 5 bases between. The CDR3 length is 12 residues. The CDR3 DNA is TGCAGCGTTGAAAGGGGTAACTATGGCTACACCTTC. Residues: CSVERGNYGYTF.

CDR3 region: CASSYSRGEPGIKNIQYF. Written as DNA, the CDR3 is TGTGCCAGCAGTTACTCGAGAGGGGAGCCCGGGATCAAAAACATTCAGTACTTC. V is TRBV6-2 or TRBV6-3 and J is TRBJ2-4; D possibly uses TRBD1 or TRBD2 (5 bases each). Trimming stripped 0 bases from V and 3 bases from J, with 18 bases between. This CDR3 has 18 residues. The V gene's germline CDR1 is MNHEY and CDR2 SVGEGT.

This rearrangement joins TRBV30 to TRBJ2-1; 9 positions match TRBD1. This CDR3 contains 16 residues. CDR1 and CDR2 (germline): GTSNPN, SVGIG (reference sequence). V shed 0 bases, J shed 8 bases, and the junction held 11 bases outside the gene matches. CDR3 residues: CAWSVLVGTGRDEQFF. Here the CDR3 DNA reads TGTGCCTGGAGTGTACTAGTCGGGACAGGGCGCGATGAGCAGTTCTTC.

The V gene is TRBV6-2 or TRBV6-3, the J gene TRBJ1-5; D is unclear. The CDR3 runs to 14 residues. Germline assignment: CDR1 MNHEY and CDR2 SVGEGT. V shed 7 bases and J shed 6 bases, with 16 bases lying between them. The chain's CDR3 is CASNLSGFGQPQHF. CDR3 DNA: TGTGCCAGCAACCTCTCCGGTTTCGGTCAGCCCCAGCATTTT.

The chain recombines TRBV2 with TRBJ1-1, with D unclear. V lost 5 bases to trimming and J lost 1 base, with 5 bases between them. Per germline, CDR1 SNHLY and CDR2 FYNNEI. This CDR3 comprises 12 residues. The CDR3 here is CASSPWNTEAFF. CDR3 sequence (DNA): TGTGCCAGCAGTCCGTGGAACACTGAAGCTTTCTTT.

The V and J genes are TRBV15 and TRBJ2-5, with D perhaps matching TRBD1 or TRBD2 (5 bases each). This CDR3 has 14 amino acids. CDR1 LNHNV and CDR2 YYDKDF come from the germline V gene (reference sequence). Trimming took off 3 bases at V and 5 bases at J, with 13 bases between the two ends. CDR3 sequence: CATSSLPGQETQYF. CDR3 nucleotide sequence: TGTGCCACCAGCAGCCTCCCGGGGCAGGAGACCCAGTACTTC.

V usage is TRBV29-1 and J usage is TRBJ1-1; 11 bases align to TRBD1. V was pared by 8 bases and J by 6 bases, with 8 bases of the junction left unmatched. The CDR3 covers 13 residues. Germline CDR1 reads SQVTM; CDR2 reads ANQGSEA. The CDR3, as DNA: TGCAGCTCCGGACAGGGGGCGCGTGCTGAAGCTTTCTTT. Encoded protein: CSSGQGARAEAFF.

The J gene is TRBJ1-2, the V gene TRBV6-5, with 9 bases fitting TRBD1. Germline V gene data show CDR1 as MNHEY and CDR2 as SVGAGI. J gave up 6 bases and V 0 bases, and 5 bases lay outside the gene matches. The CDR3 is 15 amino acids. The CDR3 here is CASSYSPGTGHGYTF. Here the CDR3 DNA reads TGTGCCAGCAGTTACTCACCCGGGACAGGGCATGGCTACACCTTC.

The CDR3: CASSPLRQGPGELFF. The CDR3 coding sequence is TGTGCCAGCAGCCCCCTGCGGCAGGGGCCCGGGGAGCTGTTTTTT. V is TRBV14 and J is TRBJ2-2, with a weak D call TRBD1 (6 bases). Germline-derived CDR1 and CDR2 are SGHDN and FVKESK. The CDR3 contains 15 residues. V was cut by 4 bases and J by 6 bases, with 15 bases left in between.

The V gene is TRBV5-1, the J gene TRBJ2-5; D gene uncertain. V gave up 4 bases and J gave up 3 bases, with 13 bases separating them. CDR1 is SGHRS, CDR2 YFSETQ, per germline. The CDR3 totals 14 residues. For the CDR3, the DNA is TGCGCCAGCAGCCCCGGACGAACAGAAGAGACCCAGTACTTC. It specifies CASSPGRTEETQYF.

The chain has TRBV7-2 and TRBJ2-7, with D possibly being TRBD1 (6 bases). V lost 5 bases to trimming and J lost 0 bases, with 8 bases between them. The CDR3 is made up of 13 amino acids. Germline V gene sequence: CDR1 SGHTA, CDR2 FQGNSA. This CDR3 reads CASSQDSSYEQYF. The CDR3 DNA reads TGTGCCAGCAGCCAGGACAGCTCCTACGAGCAGTACTTC.

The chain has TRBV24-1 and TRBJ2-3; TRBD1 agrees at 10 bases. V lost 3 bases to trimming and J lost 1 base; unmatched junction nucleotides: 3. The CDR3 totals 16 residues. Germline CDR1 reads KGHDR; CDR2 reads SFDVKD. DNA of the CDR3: TGTGCCACCAGTGATCCCGGGACAGGGGGCACAGATACGCAGTATTTT. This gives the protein CATSDPGTGGTDTQYF.

The CDR3 bases are TGTGCCAGCAGTGTACAGGGATCAGAGACCCAGTACTTC. Amino acid sequence: CASSVQGSETQYF. J is TRBJ2-5 and V is TRBV2; maybe TRBD1 (6 bases). V dropped 4 bases and J dropped 4 bases, with 10 bases sitting between them. There are 13 residues in the CDR3. CDR1 is SNHLY and CDR2 is FYNNEI in the germline V gene.

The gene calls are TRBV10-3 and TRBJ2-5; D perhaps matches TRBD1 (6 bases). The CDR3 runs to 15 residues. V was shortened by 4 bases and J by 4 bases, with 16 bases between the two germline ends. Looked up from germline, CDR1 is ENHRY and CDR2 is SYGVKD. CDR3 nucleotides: TGTGCCATCAGTGGGGGGCTTGGGGACGGAGAGACCCAGTACTTC. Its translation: CAISGGLGDGETQYF.

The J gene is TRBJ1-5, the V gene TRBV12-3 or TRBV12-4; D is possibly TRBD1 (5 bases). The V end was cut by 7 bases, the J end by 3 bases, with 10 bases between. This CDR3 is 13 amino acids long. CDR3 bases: TGTGCCAGCACCCTGGGGGTCAATCAGCCCCAGCATTTT. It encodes CASTLGVNQPQHF.

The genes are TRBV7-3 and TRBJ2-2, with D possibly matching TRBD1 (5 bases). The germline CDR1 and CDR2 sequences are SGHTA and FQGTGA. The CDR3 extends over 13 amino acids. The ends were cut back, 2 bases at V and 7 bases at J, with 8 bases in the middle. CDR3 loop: CASSLLGRGELFF. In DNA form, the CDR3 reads TGTGCCAGCAGCTTATTGGGGCGCGGGGAGCTGTTTTTT.

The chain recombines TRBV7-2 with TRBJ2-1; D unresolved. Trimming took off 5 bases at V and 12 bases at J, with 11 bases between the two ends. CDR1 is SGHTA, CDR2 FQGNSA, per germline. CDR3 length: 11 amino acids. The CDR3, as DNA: TGTGCCAGCAGCCCGCGTGAAGTGCAGTTCTTC. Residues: CASSPREVQFF. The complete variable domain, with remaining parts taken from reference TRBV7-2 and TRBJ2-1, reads GAGVSQSPSNKVTEKGKDVELRCDPISGHTALYWYRQSLGQGLEFLIYFQGNSAPDKSGLPSDRFSAERTGGSVSTLTIQRTQQEDSAVYLCASSPREVQFFGPGTRLTVL.

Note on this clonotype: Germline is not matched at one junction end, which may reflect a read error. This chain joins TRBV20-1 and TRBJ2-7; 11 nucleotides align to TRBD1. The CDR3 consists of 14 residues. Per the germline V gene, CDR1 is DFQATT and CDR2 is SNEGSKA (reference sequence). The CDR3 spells CSARGQGAWNEQYF. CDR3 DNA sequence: TGCAGTGCCAGAGGACAGGGGGCCTGGAACGAGCAGTACTTC.

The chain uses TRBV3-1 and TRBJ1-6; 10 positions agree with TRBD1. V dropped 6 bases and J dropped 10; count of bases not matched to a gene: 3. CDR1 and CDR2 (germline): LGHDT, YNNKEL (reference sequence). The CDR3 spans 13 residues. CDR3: CASRGTGESPLHF. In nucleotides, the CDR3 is TGTGCCAGCAGGGGGACAGGGGAGTCACCCCTCCACTTT. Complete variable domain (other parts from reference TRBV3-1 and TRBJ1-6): DTAVSQTPKYLVTQMGNDKSIKCEQNLGHDTMYWYKQDSKKFLKIMFSYNNKELIINETVPNRFSPKSPDKAHLNLHINSLELGDSAVYFCASRGTGESPLHFGNGTRLTVT.

The CDR3 bases are TGCGCCAGCAGCTTGACAGGGGGAAACAATGAGCAGTTCTTC. Amino acid sequence: CASSLTGGNNEQFF. V is TRBV5-1 and J is TRBJ2-1, with 8 nucleotides matching TRBD1. Germline assignment: CDR1 SGHRS and CDR2 YFSETQ. V lost 1 base and J lost 5; bases outside the gene matches: 2. The CDR3 runs to 14 residues. The whole variable domain, filled in from reference TRBV5-1 and TRBJ2-1, reads KAGVTQTPRYLIKTRGQQVTLSCSPISGHRSVSWYQQTPGQGLQFLFEYFSETQRNKGNFPGRFSGRQFSNSRSEMNVSTLELGDSALYLCASSLTGGNNEQFFGPGTRLTVL.

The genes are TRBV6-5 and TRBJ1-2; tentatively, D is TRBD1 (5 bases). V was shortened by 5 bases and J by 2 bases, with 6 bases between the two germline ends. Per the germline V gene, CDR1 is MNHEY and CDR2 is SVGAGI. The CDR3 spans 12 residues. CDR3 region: CASSRDNYGYTF. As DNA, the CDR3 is TGTGCCAGCAGTCGGGACAACTATGGCTACACCTTC.

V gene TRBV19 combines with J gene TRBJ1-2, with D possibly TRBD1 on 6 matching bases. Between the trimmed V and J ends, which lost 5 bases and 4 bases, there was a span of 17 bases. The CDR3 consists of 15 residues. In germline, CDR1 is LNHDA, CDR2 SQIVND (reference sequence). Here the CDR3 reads CASSSRDTSLYGYTF. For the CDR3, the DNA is TGTGCCAGTAGTTCACGGGACACCTCCCTCTATGGCTACACCTTC.

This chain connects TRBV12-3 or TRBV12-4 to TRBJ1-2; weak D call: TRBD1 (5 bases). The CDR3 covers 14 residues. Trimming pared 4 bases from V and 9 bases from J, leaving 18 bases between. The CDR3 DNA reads TGTGCCAGCAGTTCCCCTGTCTCCGGGGGGAGCTACACCTTC. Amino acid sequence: CASSSPVSGGSYTF.

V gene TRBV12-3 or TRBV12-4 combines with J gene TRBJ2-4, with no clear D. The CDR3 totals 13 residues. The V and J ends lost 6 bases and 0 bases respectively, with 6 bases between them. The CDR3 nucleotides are TGTGCCAGCAGCGACGGAGCCAAAAACATTCAGTACTTC. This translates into CASSDGAKNIQYF.

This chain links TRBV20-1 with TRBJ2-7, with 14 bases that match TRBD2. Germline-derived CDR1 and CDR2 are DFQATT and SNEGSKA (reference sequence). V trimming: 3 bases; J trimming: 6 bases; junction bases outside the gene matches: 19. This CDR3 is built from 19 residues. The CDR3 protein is CSARSPGLAGELPTLEQYF. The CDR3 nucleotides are TGCAGTGCTAGGTCCCCGGGACTAGCGGGGGAGCTCCCCACCCTCGAGCAGTACTTC.

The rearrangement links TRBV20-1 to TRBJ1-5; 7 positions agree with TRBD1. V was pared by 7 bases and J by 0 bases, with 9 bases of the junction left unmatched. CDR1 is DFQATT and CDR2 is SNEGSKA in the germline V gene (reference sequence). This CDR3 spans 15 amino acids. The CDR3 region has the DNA TGCAGTGGGTTGGGACAGCCATATAGCAATCAGCCCCAGCATTTT. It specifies CSGLGQPYSNQPQHF.